Below are 15 T cell receptor beta chains sequenced from a single sample in a study of shared clonotypes between healthy human individuals. TCRdb's copy holds only in-frame clones and misses some; the assay was immunoSEQ multiplex PCR. The sample includes about 1.4 million clones, over 95% of them seen just once. Sample: naive CD4+ T cells sorted from blood. Specified subset: CD45RA+ positively selected. These receptors originate from a young man in good health.

The J gene is TRBJ2-2, the V gene TRBV28, with 11 bases that match TRBD1. V gave up 3 bases and J gave up 7 bases; unmatched junction bases: 4. The germline V gene has CDR1 MDHEN and CDR2 SYDVKM. This CDR3 contains 15 residues. The CDR3 region is CASSLGQGVGGELFF. As DNA, the CDR3 is TGTGCCAGCAGTTTGGGACAGGGGGTGGGCGGGGAGCTGTTTTTT.

V is TRBV29-1 and J is TRBJ1-2; 7 bases align to TRBD1. Germline V gives CDR1 SQVTM, CDR2 ANQGSEA. Trimming took 4 bases from V and 9 from J; bases not matched to a gene: 17. This CDR3 contains 15 residues. The CDR3 region is CSVGDGGGHSLRYTF. CDR3 nucleotide sequence: TGCAGCGTTGGGGACGGAGGGGGCCATTCCCTGCGCTACACCTTC.

The chain couples TRBV30 to TRBJ1-2; D is possibly TRBD1 (5 bases). Trimming removed 1 base at V and 6 bases at J, with 18 bases between. The germline gives CDR1 GTSNPN, CDR2 SVGIG (reference sequence). The CDR3 is made up of 15 amino acids. The CDR3, as DNA: TGTGCCTGGAGTGACAGGCCGGGACCCCGAGATGGCTACACCTTC. Translated: CAWSDRPGPRDGYTF.

The chain joins TRBV6-5 to TRBJ2-5; D possibly corresponds to TRBD2 (5 bases). The V gene's germline CDR1 is MNHEY and CDR2 SVGAGI. Trimming removed 2 bases from V and 4 bases from J, with 8 bases in between. This CDR3 has 13 residues. The CDR3 DNA sequence: TGTGCCAGCAGTTACCCACTAGGAGAGACCCAGTACTTC. Amino acids: CASSYPLGETQYF.

The chain has TRBV4-3 and TRBJ1-4; no clear D. Germline V gene data show CDR1 as LGHNA and CDR2 as YSLEER. This CDR3 has 13 amino acids. Deletions cut 0 bases from V and 11 bases from J, with 10 bases between. CDR3 in DNA: TGCGCCAGCAGCCAAGATCGTCAGGACAAACTGTTTTTT. Its protein product is CASSQDRQDKLFF.

V gene TRBV25-1 combines with J gene TRBJ2-1; 14 bases fit TRBD2. V shed 2 bases, J shed 8 bases, and the junction held 5 bases outside the gene matches. The CDR3 loop spans 16 amino acids. Germline V gene sequence: CDR1 MGHDK, CDR2 SYGVNS. CDR3 sequence (DNA): TGTGCCAGCAGTGAAGGGACTAGCGGGAGTATGGATGAGCAGTTCTTC. Its protein is CASSEGTSGSMDEQFF.

The chain has TRBV12-5 and TRBJ2-3; unclear D gene. V lost 0 bases to trimming and J lost 5 bases, with 12 bases between them. This CDR3 spans 15 amino acids. The germline gives CDR1 LGHNT, CDR2 FRNRAP. The CDR3 region is CASGLVLSSGDTQYF. Here the CDR3 DNA reads TGTGCTAGTGGTTTGGTTCTCTCGTCGGGAGATACGCAGTATTTT.

The chain recombines TRBV5-6 with TRBJ1-5; 11 bases align to TRBD1. The V segment lost 3 bases and the J segment 7 bases; nucleotides outside the gene matches: 6. There are 15 residues in the CDR3. CDR1 is SGHDT and CDR2 is YYEEEE in the germline V gene. CDR3 nucleotide sequence: TGTGCCAGCAGCTCGAGGGGACAGGGGGACCAGCCCCAGCATTTT. This sequence encodes CASSSRGQGDQPQHF. Based on the CDR3 plus reference TRBV5-6 and TRBJ1-5, the full variable domain is DAGVTQSPTHLIKTRGQQVTLRCSPKSGHDTVSWYQQALGQGPQFIFQYYEEEERQRGNFPDRFSGHQFPNYSSELNVNALLLGDSALYLCASSSRGQGDQPQHFGDGTRLSIL.

The J gene is TRBJ2-3, the V gene TRBV15; unclear D gene. This CDR3 region has 14 residues. In germline, CDR1 is LNHNV, CDR2 YYDKDF (reference sequence). V was cut by 0 bases and J by 4 bases, with 8 bases left in between. The CDR3 loop is CATSRDLAADTQYF. The CDR3 region has the DNA TGTGCCACCAGCAGAGATTTGGCAGCAGATACGCAGTATTTT.

This chain links TRBV5-1 with TRBJ2-5; 12 bases fit TRBD2. CDR1 and CDR2 from the germline V gene are SGHRS and YFSETQ. The CDR3 is 16 residues long. V was clipped by 4 bases and J by 5 bases; unmatched bases: 9. CDR3 nucleotides: TGCGCCAGCAGCCTATCTAGCGGGAGGGCCGGGGAGACCCAGTACTTC. It codes for CASSLSSGRAGETQYF.

This chain uses TRBV2 with TRBJ2-6; the D gene is possibly TRBD1 (5 bases). Between the trimmed V and J ends, which lost 3 bases and 3 bases, there was a span of 9 bases. The CDR3 is 15 residues long. CDR1 is SNHLY, CDR2 FYNNEI, per germline. CDR3 region: CASSEDNIGANVLTF. CDR3 in DNA: TGTGCCAGCAGTGAGGACAATATTGGGGCCAACGTCCTGACTTTC.

The V and J genes are TRBV7-9 and TRBJ1-3; no definite D call. Trimming took 5 bases from V and 4 from J, leaving 21 bases between them. The CDR3 length is 17 residues. Germline V CDR1 and CDR2: SEHNR, FQNEAQ (reference sequence). The CDR3 DNA reads TGTGCCAGCAGCCCCCCCTCCGTTCACCTGCCAGGAAACACCATATATTTT. Translated: CASSPPSVHLPGNTIYF.

The chain recombines TRBV2 with TRBJ2-5, with D possibly matching TRBD1 (6 bases). CDR1 is SNHLY and CDR2 is FYNNEI in the germline V gene. Trimming left V 5 bases short and J 0 bases short, with 10 bases between. The CDR3 is made up of 14 amino acids. CDR3 sequence (DNA): TGTGCCAGCAGTTCCGACAGGTACCAAGAGACCCAGTACTTC. It codes for CASSSDRYQETQYF.

The V call is TRBV9, the J call TRBJ2-1; TRBD2 matches 8 bases. Germline values: CDR1 SGDLS, CDR2 YYNGEE. There are 16 residues in the CDR3. V lost 4 bases, J lost 7 bases, and 13 bases stayed unmatched. The CDR3 region has the DNA TGTGCCAGCAGCCCCCTTGCGGGAGGAATGGGTAATGAGCAGTTCTTC. Its protein is CASSPLAGGMGNEQFF.

The chain is built from TRBV28 and TRBJ2-7, with TRBD2 matching over 13 bases. The ends lost 10 bases at V and 2 bases at J; junction bases unmatched: 2. This CDR3 is built from 13 residues. Germline CDR1 MDHEN, CDR2 SYDVKM. CDR3 bases: TGTGCCACGGGGACTAGCGGGACCTACGAGCAGTACTTC. This encodes CATGTSGTYEQYF.